This T cell receptor (beta chain) was recorded in a study of shared clonotypes between healthy human individuals. Across the study: Two female and a few male donors aged 18 to 49 were enrolled. Study-level results: For sorted subsets, rarefaction showed incomplete sequencing despite large depth.

Everyone who donated was a Caucasian adult who lived in Nashville, Tennessee. Repertoires were generated with immunoSEQ multiplex PCR, while TCRdb's copy carries only in-frame clones and drops some. The table shows hundreds of thousands of clones, with 74% occurring only once. With regard to this clone: What it binds is not known.

In germline, CDR1 is SGHRS, CDR2 YFSETQ. CDR3 size: 17 residues. V lost 1 base, J lost 0 bases, and 13 bases lay in between. This sequence originates from a woman under 40 in good health. The sequenced material came from memory CD4+ T cells sorted from blood. Indicated subset: CD45RA-negative fraction. The chain uses TRBV5-1 and TRBJ1-4; no firm D call. The CDR3 DNA follows: TGCGCCAGCAGCTTGTCAGTGAGAGTGTCAACTAATGAAAAACTGTTTTTT. Its translation: CASSLSVRVSTNEKLFF.